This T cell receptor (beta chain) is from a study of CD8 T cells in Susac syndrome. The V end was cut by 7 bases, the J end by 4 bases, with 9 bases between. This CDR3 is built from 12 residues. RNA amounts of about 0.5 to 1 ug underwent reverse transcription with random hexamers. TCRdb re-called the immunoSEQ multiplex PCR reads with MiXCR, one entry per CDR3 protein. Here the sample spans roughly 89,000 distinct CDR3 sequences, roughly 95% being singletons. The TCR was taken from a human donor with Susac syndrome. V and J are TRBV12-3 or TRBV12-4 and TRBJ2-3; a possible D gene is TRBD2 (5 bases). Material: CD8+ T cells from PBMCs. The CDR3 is CASTEGADTQYF. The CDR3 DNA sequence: TGTGCCAGCACCGAGGGCGCAGATACGCAGTATTTT.